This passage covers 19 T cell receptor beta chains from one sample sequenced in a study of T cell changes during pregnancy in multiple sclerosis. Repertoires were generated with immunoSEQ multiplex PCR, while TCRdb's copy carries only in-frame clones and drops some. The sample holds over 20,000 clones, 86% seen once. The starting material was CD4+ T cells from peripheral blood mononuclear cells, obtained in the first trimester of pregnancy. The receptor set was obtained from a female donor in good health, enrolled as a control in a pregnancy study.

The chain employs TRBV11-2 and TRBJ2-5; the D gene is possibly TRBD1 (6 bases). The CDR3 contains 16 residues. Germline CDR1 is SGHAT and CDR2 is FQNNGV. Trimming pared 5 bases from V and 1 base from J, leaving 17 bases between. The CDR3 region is CASSISYRAFQETQYF. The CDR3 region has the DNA TGTGCCAGCAGCATCTCATACAGGGCTTTCCAAGAGACCCAGTACTTC.

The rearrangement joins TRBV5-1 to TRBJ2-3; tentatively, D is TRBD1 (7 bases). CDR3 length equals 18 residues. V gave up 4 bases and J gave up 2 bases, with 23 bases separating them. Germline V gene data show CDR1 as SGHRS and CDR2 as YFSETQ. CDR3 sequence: CASSQWAGRGTATDTQYF. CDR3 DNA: TGCGCCAGCAGCCAATGGGCGGGACGGGGGACAGCCACAGATACGCAGTATTTT.

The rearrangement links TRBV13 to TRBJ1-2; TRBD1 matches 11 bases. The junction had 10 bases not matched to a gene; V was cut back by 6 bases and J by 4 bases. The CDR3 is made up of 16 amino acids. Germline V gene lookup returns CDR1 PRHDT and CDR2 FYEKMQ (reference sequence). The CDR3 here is CASRRAGTGGAYGYTF. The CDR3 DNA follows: TGTGCCAGCAGACGAGCCGGGACAGGGGGTGCCTATGGCTACACCTTC.

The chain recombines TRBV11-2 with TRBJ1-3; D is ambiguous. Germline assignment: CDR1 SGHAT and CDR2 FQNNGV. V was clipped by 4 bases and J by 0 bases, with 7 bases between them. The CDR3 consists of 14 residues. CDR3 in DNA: TGTGCCAGCAGCTCCCGTCTCTCTGGAAACACCATATATTTT. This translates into CASSSRLSGNTIYF.

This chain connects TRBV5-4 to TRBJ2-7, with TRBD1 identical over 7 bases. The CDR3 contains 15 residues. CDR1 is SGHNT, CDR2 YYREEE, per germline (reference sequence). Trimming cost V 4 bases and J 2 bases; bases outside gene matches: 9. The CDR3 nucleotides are TGTGCCAGCAGCCCAGGTAACAGGGGAACCTACGAGCAGTACTTC. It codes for CASSPGNRGTYEQYF.

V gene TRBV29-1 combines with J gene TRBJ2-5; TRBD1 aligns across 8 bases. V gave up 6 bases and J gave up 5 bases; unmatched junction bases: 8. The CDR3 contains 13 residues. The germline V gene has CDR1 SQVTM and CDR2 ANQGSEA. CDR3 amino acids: CSVRGQVGETQYF. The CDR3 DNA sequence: TGCAGCGTGAGGGGACAGGTAGGGGAGACCCAGTACTTC.

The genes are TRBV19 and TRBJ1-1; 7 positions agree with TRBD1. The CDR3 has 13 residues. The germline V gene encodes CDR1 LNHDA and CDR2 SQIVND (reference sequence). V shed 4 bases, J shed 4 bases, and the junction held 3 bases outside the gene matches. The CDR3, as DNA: TGTGCCAGTAGTAGTCAGGGGGGCACTGAAGCTTTCTTT. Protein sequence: CASSSQGGTEAFF.

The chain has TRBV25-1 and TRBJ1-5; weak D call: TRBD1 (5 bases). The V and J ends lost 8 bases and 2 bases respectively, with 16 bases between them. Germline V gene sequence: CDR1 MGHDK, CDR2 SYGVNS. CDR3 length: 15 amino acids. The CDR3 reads CASSDSPRGNQPQHF. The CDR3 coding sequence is TGTGCCAGCTCAGACAGTCCCCGGGGCAATCAGCCCCAGCATTTT.

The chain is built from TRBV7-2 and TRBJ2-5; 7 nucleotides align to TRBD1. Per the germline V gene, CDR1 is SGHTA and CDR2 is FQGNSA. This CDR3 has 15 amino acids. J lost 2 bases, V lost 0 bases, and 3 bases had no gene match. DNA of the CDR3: TGTGCCAGCAGCTTAGCCCCGGGACAGCAAGAGACCCAGTACTTC. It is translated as CASSLAPGQQETQYF.

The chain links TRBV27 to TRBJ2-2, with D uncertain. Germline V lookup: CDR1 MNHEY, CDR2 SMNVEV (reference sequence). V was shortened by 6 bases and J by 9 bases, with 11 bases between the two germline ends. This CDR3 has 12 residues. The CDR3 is CASSPPQRELFF. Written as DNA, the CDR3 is TGTGCCAGCAGCCCCCCCCAGAGGGAGCTGTTTTTT.

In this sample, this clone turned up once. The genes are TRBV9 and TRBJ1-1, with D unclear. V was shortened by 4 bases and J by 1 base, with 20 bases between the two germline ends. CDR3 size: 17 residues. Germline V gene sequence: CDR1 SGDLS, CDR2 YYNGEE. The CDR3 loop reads CASSSNRDNRQNTEAFF. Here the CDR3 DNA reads TGTGCCAGCAGCTCCAACCGGGATAACAGACAGAACACTGAAGCTTTCTTT.

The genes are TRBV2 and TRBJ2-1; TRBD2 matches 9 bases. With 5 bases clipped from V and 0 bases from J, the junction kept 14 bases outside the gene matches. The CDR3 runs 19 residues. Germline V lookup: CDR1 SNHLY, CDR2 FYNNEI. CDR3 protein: CASSHRGGGGVSSYNEQFF. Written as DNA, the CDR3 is TGTGCCAGCAGTCACAGAGGGGGCGGGGGGGTGAGCTCCTACAATGAGCAGTTCTTC.

DNA of the CDR3: TGTGCCAGCAGCTCCGATGGACAGGGTACAGATACGCAGTATTTT. Protein: CASSSDGQGTDTQYF. The chain recombines TRBV11-2 with TRBJ2-3; 8 bases line up with TRBD1. Germline CDR1 SGHAT, CDR2 FQNNGV. V gave up 4 bases and J gave up 3 bases; unmatched junction bases: 6. The CDR3 consists of 15 residues.

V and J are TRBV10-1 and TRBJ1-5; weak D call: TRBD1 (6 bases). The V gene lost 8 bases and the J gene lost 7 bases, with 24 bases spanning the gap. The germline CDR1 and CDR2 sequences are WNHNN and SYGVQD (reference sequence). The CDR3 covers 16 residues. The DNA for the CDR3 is TGCGCCAGCGCCAACCCTAAATACAGGGACGGGCAGCCCCAGCATTTT. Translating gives CASANPKYRDGQPQHF.

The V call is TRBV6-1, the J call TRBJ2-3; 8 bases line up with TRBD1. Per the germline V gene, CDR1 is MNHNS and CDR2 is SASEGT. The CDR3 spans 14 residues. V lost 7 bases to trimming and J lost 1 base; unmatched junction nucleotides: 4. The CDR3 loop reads CASTGGSGTDTQYF. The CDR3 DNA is TGTGCCAGCACAGGGGGCTCTGGCACAGATACGCAGTATTTT.

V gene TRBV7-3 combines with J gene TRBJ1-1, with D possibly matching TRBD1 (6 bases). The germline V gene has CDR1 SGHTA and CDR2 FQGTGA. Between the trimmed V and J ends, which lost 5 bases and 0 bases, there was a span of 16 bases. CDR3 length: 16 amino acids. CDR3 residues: CASSVTGLPLNTEAFF. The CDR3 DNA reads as TGTGCCAGCAGCGTCACAGGGTTGCCTCTGAACACTGAAGCTTTCTTT.

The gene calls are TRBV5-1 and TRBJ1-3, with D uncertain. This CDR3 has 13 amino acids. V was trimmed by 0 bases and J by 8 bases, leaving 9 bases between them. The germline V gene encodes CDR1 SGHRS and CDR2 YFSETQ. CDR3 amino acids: CASSLVPRDTIYF. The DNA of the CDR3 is TGCGCCAGCAGCTTGGTGCCGAGGGACACCATATATTTT.

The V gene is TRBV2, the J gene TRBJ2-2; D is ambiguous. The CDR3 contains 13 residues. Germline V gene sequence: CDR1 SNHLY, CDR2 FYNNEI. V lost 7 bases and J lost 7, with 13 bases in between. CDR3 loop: CASTPLRDGELFF. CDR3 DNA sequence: TGTGCCAGCACCCCCCTGCGTGACGGGGAGCTGTTTTTT.

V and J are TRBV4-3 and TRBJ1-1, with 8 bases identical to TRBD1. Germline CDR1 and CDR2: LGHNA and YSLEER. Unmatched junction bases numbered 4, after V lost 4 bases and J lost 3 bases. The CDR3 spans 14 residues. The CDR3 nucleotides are TGCGCCAGCAGCCTTGGGGGACAGGACACTGAAGCTTTCTTT. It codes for CASSLGGQDTEAFF.